This T cell receptor beta chain was recorded in a study of cytomegalovirus exposure and HLA in healthy donors. Study findings and constraints: Later analysis identified about 18,000 TCR beta sequences associated with HLA alleles, using a false discovery rate threshold of 0.05. Later on, a genetic analysis was performed. It linked a missense variant in DCLRE1C with V- and J-gene trimming of TCR beta. Per published reports, the classifier diagnosed cytomegalovirus status with high specificity and sensitivity.

Primers for the PCR totalled 60 Vbeta and 13 Jbeta. Produced via immunoSEQ multiplex PCR; TCRdb's table is partial and in-frame only. The top ten hold about 5.6% of the sample, which has 120,000 to 150,000 clones, over 75% seen once. A word on this clone: The antigen remains unidentified.

This TCR was sampled from a man aged 25 to 40 in good health and CMV-seropositive. Sample: PBMCs.

The chain's CDR3 is CASSPRGGDTQYF. CDR3 coding DNA: TGTGCCAGCAGCCCTAGAGGGGGAGATACGCAGTATTTT. V gene TRBV7-2 combines with J gene TRBJ2-3, with D maybe TRBD1 (6 bases). Per the germline V gene, CDR1 is SGHTA and CDR2 is FQGNSA. Trimming took 5 bases from V and 5 from J, leaving 11 bases between them. This CDR3 contains 13 residues.